These 10 T cell receptor beta chains were sequenced from one sample in a study of blood T cell repertoires in COVID-19 (dated by TCRdb to about 2020). Libraries were made using the immunoSEQ multiplex PCR assay. TCRdb limited this immuneACCESS table to in-frame rearrangements with V and J called. A share of clones is missing; checked studies link under half to unresolved V genes, and the rest is unexplained. This sample holds roughly 290,000 clones; around 91% were observed only once. Jointly, the top ten make up roughly an eighth of the sample. The specimen sequenced was peripheral blood. The receptors shown here come from a woman aged 60-70 years with acute or convalescent COVID-19.

This chain links TRBV28 with TRBJ2-5, with a weak D call TRBD2 (7 bases). This CDR3 is built from 13 residues. The germline V gene encodes CDR1 MDHEN and CDR2 SYDVKM. Trimming stripped 6 bases from V and 5 bases from J, with 13 bases between. CDR3 DNA sequence: TGTGCCAGCAGAGGGGGGGCCGGGGAGACCCAGTACTTC. Protein sequence: CASRGGAGETQYF.

The V and J genes are TRBV10-3 and TRBJ2-1, with D tentatively TRBD2 (6 bases). The CDR3 is made up of 15 amino acids. Germline CDR1 is ENHRY and CDR2 is SYGVKD. V was clipped by 6 bases and J by 4 bases, with 16 bases between them. Here the CDR3 reads CAISGEGGLYNEQFF. The CDR3 coding sequence is TGTGCCATCAGCGGAGAGGGAGGTTTGTACAATGAGCAGTTCTTC.

This chain uses TRBV11-1 with TRBJ1-1; D call uncertain. The CDR3 totals 12 residues. V was pared by 5 bases and J by 4 bases, with 8 bases between. Germline V CDR1 and CDR2: SGHAT, FQDESV (reference sequence). For the CDR3, the DNA is TGTGCCAGCAGCCCCACTGCCACTGAAGCTTTCTTT. Residues: CASSPTATEAFF.

This chain joins TRBV6-4 and TRBJ2-3; 8 nucleotides align to TRBD2. The CDR3 is made up of 15 amino acids. Germline CDR1 MRHNA, CDR2 SNTAGT. V was clipped by 0 bases and J by 5 bases; unmatched bases: 4. In DNA form, the CDR3 reads TGTGCCAGCAGTGACTCTCTAGCGGGCATAGATACGCAGTATTTT. Encoded protein: CASSDSLAGIDTQYF.

V usage is TRBV29-1 and J usage is TRBJ1-2, with TRBD1 matching over 10 bases. The V and J ends lost 1 base and 7 bases, in that order; junction bases with no gene match: 3. The V gene's germline CDR1 is SQVTM and CDR2 ANQGSEA. The CDR3 runs 13 residues. The CDR3 sequence is CSVEARTGGGYTF. In DNA, the CDR3 is TGCAGCGTTGAAGCCCGGACAGGGGGTGGCTACACCTTC.

V is TRBV7-2 and J is TRBJ2-7, with TRBD2 matching 9 bases. This CDR3 spans 15 amino acids. Trimming took 5 bases from V and 3 from J; bases not matched to a gene: 8. CDR1 and CDR2 from the germline V gene are SGHTA and FQGNSA. This CDR3 is CASSNSGGKIYEQYF. CDR3 coding DNA: TGTGCCAGCAGCAATAGCGGGGGAAAAATCTACGAGCAGTACTTC.

As to this clone: This sample includes further DNA sequences coding for the same CDR3. The chain carries TRBV6-2 or TRBV6-3 and TRBJ2-3; TRBD2 matches 11 bases. The CDR3 covers 15 residues. Trimming at V came to 6 bases and at J to 2 bases, leaving 4 bases not matched to a gene. Germline assignment: CDR1 MNHEY and CDR2 SVGEGT. CDR3 DNA: TGTGCCAGCAGCCTAGCGGGGGGCAACACAGATACGCAGTATTTT. Protein: CASSLAGGNTDTQYF.

CDR3 sequence reads: CASSAQGGSPLHF. CDR3 DNA sequence: TGTGCCAGCAGTGCCCAGGGTGGTTCACCCCTCCACTTT. The rearrangement links TRBV6-4 to TRBJ1-6; perhaps TRBD1 as D (5 bases). Trimming pared 4 bases from V and 9 bases from J, leaving 10 bases between. CDR1 and CDR2 from the germline V gene are MRHNA and SNTAGT. The CDR3 is 13 amino acids.

This chain links TRBV5-1 with TRBJ2-1; 12 bases agree with TRBD2. CDR3 length: 15 residues. J gave up 10 bases and V 4 bases, and 9 bases lay outside the gene matches. Per germline, CDR1 SGHRS and CDR2 YFSETQ. As DNA, the CDR3 is TGCGCCAGCAGCGGCTCTAGCGGGAGGGAACGGGAGCAGTTCTTC. This codes for CASSGSSGREREQFF.

This chain uses TRBV9 with TRBJ2-3; 13 nucleotides match TRBD2. The germline gives CDR1 SGDLS, CDR2 YYNGEE. CDR3 size: 18 residues. The J segment lost 3 bases and the V segment lost 3 bases, leaving 10 bases of the junction unmatched. DNA of the CDR3: TGTGCCAGCAGCGCAACTAGCGGGAGGGCCATGAAAACAGATACGCAGTATTTT. This sequence encodes CASSATSGRAMKTDTQYF.